Shown below are 22 T cell receptor beta chains from a single sample sequenced in a study of T cell repertoires in cytomegalovirus infection. Their antigens remain unidentified. Using its own MiXCR run on the reads, TCRdb lists one record per CDR3 protein. The table has about 570,000 distinct CDR3 sequences, around two fifths seen once. This specimen was cultured PBMCs, taken from culture after CMV antigen stimulation. These receptors came from a human donor in good health (CMV status not recorded). Some clones in this sample may be carry-over from other donors' samples.

V and J are TRBV2 and TRBJ1-2, with D perhaps TRBD1 (5 bases). Germline CDR1 SNHLY, CDR2 FYNNEI. The CDR3 runs to 14 residues. V was shortened by 2 bases and J by 2 bases, with 9 bases between the two germline ends. This CDR3 reads CASSEFGGNYGYTF. The DNA of the CDR3 is TGTGCCAGCAGTGAATTCGGGGGGAACTATGGCTACACCTTC.

The chain couples TRBV10-3 to TRBJ2-3; TRBD2 matches 7 bases. Germline V gene lookup returns CDR1 ENHRY and CDR2 SYGVKD. CDR3 length: 14 residues. The junction had 9 bases not matched to a gene; V was cut back by 8 bases and J by 4 bases. The CDR3, as DNA: TGTGCCATCGGGGTCGGGAGCGGGGCAGATACGCAGTATTTT. It encodes CAIGVGSGADTQYF.

This clonotype was picked up many times. This sequence joins TRBV7-2 and TRBJ1-2; D remains ambiguous. Trimming pared 1 base from V and 0 bases from J, leaving 3 bases between. The CDR3 runs 13 residues. The germline gives CDR1 SGHTA, CDR2 FQGNSA. The CDR3 DNA reads TGTGCCAGCAGCTTAGACACTAACTATGGCTACACCTTC. This encodes CASSLDTNYGYTF.

V usage is TRBV20-1 and J usage is TRBJ1-6; D gene unclear. The CDR3 has 15 residues. The germline V gene has CDR1 DFQATT and CDR2 SNEGSKA (reference sequence). V lost 1 base and J lost 2, with 9 bases in between. CDR3 nucleotides: TGCAGTGCTAGAGTGCCAGCCGCCTATAATTCACCCCTCCACTTT. Amino acids: CSARVPAAYNSPLHF.

There are a few counts of this clonotype. The V gene is TRBV15, the J gene TRBJ2-4; D is unresolved. Deletions cut 2 bases from V and 8 bases from J, with 4 bases between. Germline V gene sequence: CDR1 LNHNV, CDR2 YYDKDF (reference sequence). This CDR3 is 11 amino acids long. DNA for the CDR3: TGTGCCACCAGCAGATTGGACATTCAGTACTTC. Its translation is CATSRLDIQYF.

J is TRBJ2-5 and V is TRBV7-2; TRBD2 aligns across 13 bases. The V and J ends lost 5 bases and 5 bases, in that order; junction bases with no gene match: 8. Looked up from germline, CDR1 is SGHTA and CDR2 is FQGNSA. This CDR3 is built from 16 residues. The CDR3 protein is CASSPLAGGPRETQYF. DNA for the CDR3: TGTGCCAGCAGCCCACTAGCGGGGGGGCCTCGGGAGACCCAGTACTTC. Supplemented by reference TRBV7-2 and TRBJ2-5, the full variable domain reads GAGVSQSPSNKVTEKGKDVELRCDPISGHTALYWYRQSLGQGLEFLIYFQGNSAPDKSGLPSDRFSAERTGGSVSTLTIQRTQQEDSAVYLCASSPLAGGPRETQYFGPGTRLLVL.

The chain combines TRBV7-9 with TRBJ2-5; TRBD2 might be the D (7 bases). The length of the CDR3 is 16 residues. The V gene lost 0 bases and the J gene lost 4 bases, with 15 bases spanning the gap. Germline values: CDR1 SEHNR, CDR2 FQNEAQ (reference sequence). The CDR3 loop reads CASSLAGRGNGETQYF. The CDR3 bases are TGTGCCAGCAGCTTAGCGGGGAGGGGGAACGGAGAGACCCAGTACTTC. The full variable domain, in which reference TRBV7-9 and TRBJ2-5 provide the parts outside the CDR3, is DTGVSQNPRHKITKRGQNVTFRCDPISEHNRLYWYRQTLGQGPEFLTYFQNEAQLEKSRLLSDRFSAERPKGSFSTLEIQRTEQGDSAMYLCASSLAGRGNGETQYFGPGTRLLVL.

The rearrangement links TRBV11-2 to TRBJ1-4; D perhaps matches TRBD1 (6 bases). Looked up from germline, CDR1 is SGHAT and CDR2 is FQNNGV. V was trimmed by 5 bases and J by 8 bases, leaving 18 bases between them. The CDR3 is 15 amino acids. The CDR3 spells CASSRGGGAGEKLFF. The CDR3 region has the DNA TGTGCCAGCAGCCGAGGCGGGGGGGCTGGCGAAAAACTGTTTTTT.

The sample holds a few counts of this clonotype. V usage is TRBV6-1 and J usage is TRBJ2-5, with D possibly being TRBD1 (5 bases). V lost 5 bases to trimming and J lost 5 bases, with 15 bases between them. The CDR3 length is 14 residues. Germline loops: CDR1 MNHNS, CDR2 SASEGT. CDR3 protein: CASSPGFLSETQYF. CDR3 DNA sequence: TGTGCCAGCAGTCCAGGGTTTTTGTCGGAGACCCAGTACTTC.

The chain couples TRBV7-2 to TRBJ1-3; no clear D gene. The CDR3 spans 13 residues. CDR1 SGHTA and CDR2 FQGNSA come from the germline V gene. V dropped 5 bases and J dropped 1 base, with 6 bases sitting between them. The CDR3 nucleotides are TGTGCCAGCAGCGAAGAATCTGGAAACACCATATATTTT. Encoded protein: CASSEESGNTIYF.

This clonotype came up a few times. This chain uses TRBV7-2 with TRBJ2-5; TRBD1 or TRBD2 may be the D gene (5 bases each). The germline gives CDR1 SGHTA, CDR2 FQGNSA. The CDR3 is made up of 14 amino acids. Trimming took off 5 bases at V and 1 base at J, with 11 bases between the two ends. The CDR3 DNA reads as TGTGCCAGCAGCGACCGGGACCTCCAAGAGACCCAGTACTTC. It encodes CASSDRDLQETQYF.

The genes are TRBV6-1 and TRBJ2-7; TRBD1 aligns across 7 bases. Germline trimming cut 7 bases from V and 2 bases from J; bases unmatched to any gene: 14. The CDR3 has 16 amino acids. The germline V gene has CDR1 MNHNS and CDR2 SASEGT. CDR3 region: CASNRGWGPIPYEQYF. The CDR3 DNA reads TGTGCCAGCAACAGGGGTTGGGGTCCCATTCCCTACGAGCAGTACTTC.

This sequence joins TRBV12-3 or TRBV12-4 and TRBJ1-5; D remains ambiguous. V lost 7 bases and J 5 bases, leaving 12 bases between the germline ends. The CDR3 has 13 residues. The CDR3 DNA reads TGTGCCAGCACCTCCTACGGAGATCAGCCCCAGCATTTT. This encodes CASTSYGDQPQHF.

V and J are TRBV6-2 or TRBV6-3 and TRBJ2-1, with 12 nucleotides matching TRBD2. From germline, CDR1 is MNHEY and CDR2 SVGEGT. This CDR3 spans 14 amino acids. J was trimmed by 8 bases and V by 6 bases; bases with no gene match: 5. The CDR3 coding sequence is TGTGCCAGCAGACCTAGCGGGGGGGGCGATGAGCAGTTCTTC. Amino acids: CASRPSGGGDEQFF.

Written as DNA, the CDR3 is TGTGCCAGCAGGAGAGTGGGAGCGGCGACCCAGTACTTC. Protein product: CASRRVGAATQYF. This chain joins TRBV12-3 or TRBV12-4 and TRBJ2-5, with a weak D call TRBD2 (5 bases). Trimming removed 6 bases from V and 7 bases from J, with 15 bases in between. This CDR3 is 13 amino acids long.

V and J are TRBV5-1 and TRBJ2-3; D may be TRBD2 (6 bases). V shed 4 bases and J shed 6 bases, with 12 bases lying between them. This CDR3 has 13 amino acids. The V gene's germline CDR1 is SGHRS and CDR2 YFSETQ. DNA of the CDR3: TGCGCCAGCAGCCCCGGAGGGGATGATACGCAGTATTTT. It is translated as CASSPGGDDTQYF. Full variable domain (outside the CDR3, taken from reference TRBV5-1 and TRBJ2-3): KAGVTQTPRYLIKTRGQQVTLSCSPISGHRSVSWYQQTPGQGLQFLFEYFSETQRNKGNFPGRFSGRQFSNSRSEMNVSTLELGDSALYLCASSPGGDDTQYFGPGTRLTVL.

This clonotype was observed a handful of times. V and J are TRBV7-6 and TRBJ1-5; D gene uncertain. The CDR3 consists of 15 residues. V lost 4 bases and J 3 bases, leaving 13 bases between the germline ends. Germline CDR1 reads SGHVS; CDR2 reads FNYEAQ. The CDR3 nucleotides read TGTGCCAGCAGCTCACGGGCAGGCGTCAATCAGCCCCAGCATTTT. Residues: CASSSRAGVNQPQHF.

V and J are TRBV19 and TRBJ2-7; TRBD2 matches at 8 bases. Looked up from germline, CDR1 is LNHDA and CDR2 is SQIVND (reference sequence). V dropped 0 bases and J dropped 6; count of bases not matched to a gene: 10. There are 16 residues in the CDR3. CDR3 DNA sequence: TGTGCCAGTAGTATAGACGGGACTAGATCCCCGACCGAGCAGTACTTC. Its protein product is CASSIDGTRSPTEQYF.

This chain links TRBV6-6 with TRBJ1-4, with a tentative D call TRBD1 (5 bases). The germline V gene has CDR1 MNHNY and CDR2 SVGAGI (reference sequence). V lost 6 bases, J lost 10 bases, and 24 bases lay in between. This CDR3 comprises 16 residues. The DNA of the CDR3 is TGTGCCAGCAGCCAGACCGCCGGGACCCAAGCAGGAAAACTGTTTTTT. As protein: CASSQTAGTQAGKLFF.

This clonotype was counted between two and nine times. This rearrangement joins TRBV7-2 to TRBJ1-5, with 8 bases lining up with TRBD1. Germline assignment: CDR1 SGHTA and CDR2 FQGNSA. This CDR3 contains 15 residues. The J segment lost 3 bases and the V segment lost 2 bases, leaving 3 bases of the junction unmatched. The CDR3 loop reads CASSLYRGFNQPQHF. The CDR3 DNA is TGTGCCAGCAGCTTATACAGGGGGTTCAATCAGCCCCAGCATTTT.

The chain combines TRBV5-1 with TRBJ2-5, with D uncertain. CDR1 SGHRS and CDR2 YFSETQ come from the germline V gene. The CDR3 spans 14 residues. Trimming left V 5 bases short and J 1 base short, with 12 bases between. The CDR3: CASRLRPRQETQYF. The CDR3 DNA sequence: TGCGCCAGCAGATTGCGACCGCGCCAAGAGACCCAGTACTTC.

V usage is TRBV5-1 and J usage is TRBJ2-1, with unresolved D. This CDR3 has 15 residues. The V end lost 3 bases, the J end lost 0 bases, and 10 bases lay between the germline ends. The V gene's germline CDR1 is SGHRS and CDR2 YFSETQ. CDR3 DNA sequence: TGCGCCAGCAGCTCGCTGAGGAGCTCCTACAATGAGCAGTTCTTC. Protein product: CASSSLRSSYNEQFF. The full variable domain, with the rest looked up from reference TRBV5-1 and TRBJ2-1, is KAGVTQTPRYLIKTRGQQVTLSCSPISGHRSVSWYQQTPGQGLQFLFEYFSETQRNKGNFPGRFSGRQFSNSRSEMNVSTLELGDSALYLCASSSLRSSYNEQFFGPGTRLTVL.